Listed below are T cell receptor beta chains from one sample, sequenced in a study of blood T cell repertoires in COVID-19. The protocol was immunoSEQ multiplex PCR, while the TCRdb copy is restricted to in-frame clones and leaves out a portion. The sample has approximately 390,000 clones; 90% are singletons. Sequencing was done on a sample of peripheral blood. The receptors originated from a man younger than 35 with active or convalescent COVID-19. The CDR3 runs from the conserved cysteine through the conserved F or W. The D gene is left open where the match is weak. Some rows mark clone size as missing; the rest say once, few, many or name a class of expanded clone.

d_gene,j_gene,v_gene,abundance,CDR3nt,CDR3aa
TRBD2,TRBJ2-1,TRBV2,-,TGTGCCAGCAGTCGACTAGCGGGGGAGATTGGTTCCTACAATGAGCAGTTCTTC,CASSRLAGEIGSYNEQFF
-,TRBJ2-1,TRBV9,-,TGTGCCAGCAGCTATCAGGGGAACAGGGCGGTCAATGAGCAGTTCTTC,CASSYQGNRAVNEQFF
-,TRBJ1-1,TRBV6-6,-,TGTGCCAGCACCCGCCAAGGGGGCACTGAAGCTTTCTTT,CASTRQGGTEAFF
TRBD1,TRBJ2-1,TRBV27,-,TGTGCCAGCAGTTTCCAGGGGGTAGACAATGAGCAGTTCTTC,CASSFQGVDNEQFF
-,TRBJ1-1,TRBV12-5,-,TGTGCTAGCCTTTTTGTGACCGACAGAGAGAACACTGAAGCTTTCTTT,CASLFVTDRENTEAFF
TRBD2,TRBJ2-1,TRBV13,-,TGTGCCAGCAGCTTAAGGCCGGGGGGGTACAATGAGCAGTTCTTC,CASSLRPGGYNEQFF
TRBD1,TRBJ2-1,TRBV5-1,-,TGCGCCAGCAATCTGCGACAGGGTCCCAATGAGCAGTTCTTC,CASNLRQGPNEQFF
-,TRBJ1-1,TRBV12-3/TRBV12-4,-,TGTGCCAGCAGTTTTTCTTCGAACACTGAAGCTTTCTTT,CASSFSSNTEAFF
TRBD1,TRBJ1-1,TRBV28,once,TGTGCCAGCAGTACCCGGGACAGCGGGAACACTGAAGCTTTCTTT,CASSTRDSGNTEAFF
TRBD1,TRBJ1-2,TRBV19,-,TGTGCCAGTGGGGACAGGACCAACTATGGCTACACCTTC,CASGDRTNYGYTF
-,TRBJ2-3,TRBV2,-,TGTGCCAGCAGGACTATAGTGGATACGCAGTATTTT,CASRTIVDTQYF
TRBD1,TRBJ1-6,TRBV5-8,-,TGTGCCAGCAGCTTGGTCAGGGGGCTCTCCTCCTATAATTCACCCCTCCACTTT,CASSLVRGLSSYNSPLHF
-,TRBJ1-1,TRBV5-6,-,TGTGCCAGCAGCTCGACATCGGGACACGCTGAAGCTTTCTTT,CASSSTSGHAEAFF
TRBD1,TRBJ1-1,TRBV28,-,TGTGCCAGCTCAAGGACAGGGACAAACACTGAAGCTTTCTTT,CASSRTGTNTEAFF
TRBD1,TRBJ1-2,TRBV7-2,-,TGTGCCAGCAGCATACAGGGGTTTGGCTACACCTTC,CASSIQGFGYTF
TRBD2,TRBJ2-7,TRBV5-1,-,TGCGCCAGCAGCGACGGGACTAGCGGGCGCTACGAGCAGTACTTC,CASSDGTSGRYEQYF
TRBD1,TRBJ1-2,TRBV5-6,-,TGTGCCAGCAGCCGGGCCAGGGGGCGGGTCTATGGCTACACCTTC,CASSRARGRVYGYTF
TRBD1,TRBJ1-3,TRBV18,-,TGTGCCAGCTCACCACTAGCCAGGGGGGACGGAAACACCATATATTTT,CASSPLARGDGNTIYF
TRBD2,TRBJ2-3,TRBV3-1/TRBV3-2,-,TGTGCCAGCGGTCCCTCGCTCCCGGGGACTACTAGCACAGATACGCAGTATTTT,CASGPSLPGTTSTDTQYF
-,TRBJ1-5,TRBV18,few,TGTGCCAGCTCACCACCGGAAAGTCAGGGATATCAGCCCCAGCATTTT,CASSPPESQGYQPQHF
-,TRBJ1-1,TRBV18,-,TGTGCCAGCTCACCGAGGGGAGGGGACACTGAAGCTTTCTTT,CASSPRGGDTEAFF
-,TRBJ2-7,TRBV7-9,-,TGTGCCAGCAGCTTTCACAGGGTAGGGACCTACGAGCAGTACTTC,CASSFHRVGTYEQYF
-,TRBJ1-4,TRBV4-1,once,TGCGCCAGCACCCCGACAGGTTTAATTTCTACTAATGAAAAACTGTTTTTT,CASTPTGLISTNEKLFF
TRBD2,TRBJ2-1,TRBV20-1,-,TGCAGTGCTAGTAATCGGCGGGAGGGCCTAAGTGAGCAGTTCTTC,CSASNRREGLSEQFF
-,TRBJ1-1,TRBV4-1,-,TGCGCCAGCAGCCAAGGGCAGGGCGACACTGAAGCTTTCTTT,CASSQGQGDTEAFF
-,TRBJ1-6,TRBV9,-,TGTGCCAGCAACCGGGAGGCTTCACCCCTCCACTTT,CASNREASPLHF
-,TRBJ2-7,TRBV6-2/TRBV6-3,-,TGTGCCAGCAGTCAGTATTCTTACGAGCAGTACTTC,CASSQYSYEQYF
TRBD1,TRBJ1-6,TRBV28,-,TGTGCCAGCAGACTCGACAGGGGACAGGGCTATTCACCCCTCCACTTT,CASRLDRGQGYSPLHF
TRBD1,TRBJ1-2,TRBV28,few,TGTGCCAGCAGTTTAACCATTGGCAAGGGGGCTGGGGGCTACACCTTC,CASSLTIGKGAGGYTF